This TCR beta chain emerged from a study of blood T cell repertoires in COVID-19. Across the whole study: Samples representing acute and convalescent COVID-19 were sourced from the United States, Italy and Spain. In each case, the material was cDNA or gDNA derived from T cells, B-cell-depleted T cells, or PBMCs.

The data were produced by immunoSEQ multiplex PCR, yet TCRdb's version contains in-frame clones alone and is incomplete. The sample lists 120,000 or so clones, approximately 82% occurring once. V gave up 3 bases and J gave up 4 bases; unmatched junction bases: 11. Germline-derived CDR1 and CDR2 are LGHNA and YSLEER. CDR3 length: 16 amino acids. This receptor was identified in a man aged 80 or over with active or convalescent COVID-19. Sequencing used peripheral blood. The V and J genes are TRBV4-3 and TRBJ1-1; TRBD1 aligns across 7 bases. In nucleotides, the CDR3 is TGCGCCAGCAGCCACGGGACAGTAAGAGGGGGCACTGAAGCTTTCTTT. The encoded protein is CASSHGTVRGGTEAFF.